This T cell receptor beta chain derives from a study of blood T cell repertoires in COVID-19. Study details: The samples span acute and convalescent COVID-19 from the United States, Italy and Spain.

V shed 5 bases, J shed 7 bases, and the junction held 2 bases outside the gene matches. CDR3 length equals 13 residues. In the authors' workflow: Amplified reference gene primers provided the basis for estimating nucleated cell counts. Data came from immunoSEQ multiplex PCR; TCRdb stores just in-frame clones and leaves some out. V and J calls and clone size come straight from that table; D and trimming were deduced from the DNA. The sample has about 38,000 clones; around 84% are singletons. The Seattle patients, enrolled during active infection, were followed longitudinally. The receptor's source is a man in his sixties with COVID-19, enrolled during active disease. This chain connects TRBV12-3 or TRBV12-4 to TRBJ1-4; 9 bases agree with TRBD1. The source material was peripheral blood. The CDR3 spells CASSRQGGEKLFF. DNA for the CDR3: TGTGCCAGCAGTCGACAGGGGGGTGAAAAACTGTTTTTT.